The rows below give T cell receptor beta chains drawn from one sample of a study of shared clonotypes between healthy human individuals. Libraries were prepared by immunoSEQ multiplex PCR; TCRdb keeps only in-frame clonotypes and omits some of them. The sample contains some 1 million clones, 65% to 75% of which appear only once. Specimen: memory CD4+ T cells sorted from blood. Receptors originate from a man between 18 and 35 years old in good health. The CDR3 runs from the conserved cysteine through the conserved F or W. The D gene is left open where the match is weak. Clone size, where shown, is once, few, many, or a class for clones that have expanded.

d_gene,abundance,v_gene,j_gene,CDR3aa,CDR3nt
NA,NA,TRBV6-5,TRBJ2-7,CASSSLNYEQYF,TGTGCCAGCAGTTCCCTCAACTACGAGCAGTACTTC
NA,NA,TRBV6-5,TRBJ1-2,CATFGRDNYGYTF,TGTGCCACTTTCGGAAGAGACAACTATGGCTACACCTTC
NA,few,TRBV7-2,TRBJ2-5,CASSFWLAPQQETQYF,TGTGCCAGCAGCTTTTGGCTAGCTCCCCAGCAAGAGACCCAGTACTTC
TRBD1,NA,TRBV29-1,TRBJ2-3,CSAIAGTGGGDTQYF,TGCAGCGCCATAGCCGGGACAGGGGGTGGAGATACGCAGTATTTT
NA,NA,TRBV4-1,TRBJ2-1,CASSQEGDREQFF,TGCGCCAGCAGCCAAGAAGGGGATCGCGAGCAGTTCTTC
NA,NA,TRBV6-1,TRBJ2-5,CASSASREAVTQYF,TGTGCCAGCAGTGCGAGCAGGGAAGCGGTGACCCAGTACTTC
NA,NA,TRBV29-1,TRBJ1-2,CSVLAGAGYTF,TGCAGCGTTTTAGCAGGGGCTGGCTACACCTTC
NA,NA,TRBV2,TRBJ2-3,CASRAGGSWIDTQYF,TGTGCCAGCAGGGCAGGGGGGAGTTGGATAGATACGCAGTATTTT
NA,few,TRBV19,TRBJ2-2,CASGVKGTGELFF,TGTGCCTCGGGGGTGAAGGGCACCGGGGAGCTGTTTTTT
NA,NA,TRBV20-1,TRBJ2-1,CSASGWLEQFF,TGCAGTGCTAGTGGCTGGCTTGAGCAGTTCTTC